This record looks at one T cell receptor beta chain sequence and its context. This clone appeared once. This receptor's antigen is unknown. Per-nucleotide qualities are absent, and no much larger clonotype sits a single base away. These data are taken from a study of blood T cell repertoires in COVID-19 (TCRdb year 2020). For the wider study: Samples covering the acute and convalescent phases of COVID-19 were provided by collaborators in the United States, Italy and Spain. The prospective study material was composed of cDNA or gDNA derived from T cells, B-cell-depleted T cells, or PBMCs. The repertoires were released in a freely available public database meant as a resource for research on the immune response to SARS-CoV-2. Deeply sampled blood TCRbeta repertoires from subjects exposed to, actively infected with, or recovered from COVID-19 were included in the dataset. Where available, HLA class I and class II types were taken from metadata supplied by the sample provider and were not determined by assay-based typing. Samples came from the ongoing ImmuneRACE study (first 160 participants) plus 1,254 subjects from 6 global collaborators. Sample metadata almost always included a de-identified subject ID, COVID-19 status, age in years and sex. Summary of the overall study and its limitations: How much clinical and demographic metadata was included differed by source and by participant, and the metadata was provided uncurated.

The immunoSEQ Assay, a bias-controlled multiplex PCR, was used to amplify TCRbeta CDR3 regions from genomic DNA. For the original study's pipeline: Nucleated cell counts per sample were estimated from amplification of reference gene primers within the assay. Sequence reads were collapsed and filtered to measure the absolute abundance of every unique TCRbeta CDR3 rearrangement. Productive Simpson clonality was computed per sample as the square root of Simpson's diversity index over productive rearrangements. TCRdb holds this immuneACCESS table with in-frame rearrangements only. Some clones are missing; in checked studies, unresolved V genes explain under half, and the rest has no known cause. That table is the source of V, J and clone size, and D and trimming were worked out from the DNA. The sample profile shows some 80,000 clones; around 74% of them were found once. Of the sample, 5.4% is held by the ten largest clones.

The collaborating institutions used their own protocols to collect whole blood in K2EDTA tubes. For TCRbeta analysis, collaborators shipped samples in one of three forms: frozen whole blood, isolated PBMCs, or DNA extracted from either of those sample types. The germline V gene gives CDR1 as MNHEY and CDR2 as SVGEGT. The CDR3 spans 15 residues, from the cysteine through the phenylalanine. The read is trimmed to its CDR3 DNA, 45 bases read in frame from base 1. After removal of 5 bases from V and 4 bases from J, the junction retains 9 bases not matched to a gene. The material sequenced was peripheral blood. The rearrangement combines TRBV6-2 or TRBV6-3 with TRBJ1-2, with 8 junctional bases fitting TRBD1. This TCR was recovered from a woman older than 75 with active or convalescent COVID-19. Here is the DNA: TGTGCCAGCAGTGACCCACCCGGGACAGGCTATGGCTACACCTTC. This codes for CASSDPPGTGYGYTF.